This TCR beta chain was captured in a study of regulatory T cells in long-lasting Graves disease. The study's findings and limits: Segments TRBV28, TRBJ1-2 and TRBJ2-5 showed preferential usage in persistent disease. Patients with persistent disease shared 2,741 public clonotypes, outpacing the approximately 950 shared by new patients.

Investigators prepared the TCR beta libraries by applying iRepertoire HTBI primers and Arm-PCR of CDR3 regions. TCRdb reprocessed the multiplex PCR reads via MiXCR and lists one record per CDR3 protein. The data contain about 660,000 distinct CDR3 sequences, roughly 30% of them singletons. Time point: persistent/refractory GD, antithyroid drugs over 5 years with positive TRAb. PBMC RNA served as the TCR library source. Peripheral blood, roughly 9.2 milliliters per patient, was collected in EDTA tubes. This clonotype was observed a handful of times. The antigen is unknown. This CDR3 is built from 13 residues. Trimming took 5 bases from V and 5 from J, leaving 16 bases between them. Germline V gene data show CDR1 as DFQATT and CDR2 as SNEGSKA (reference sequence).

The clonotype comes from a female donor with Graves disease. Sequencing used peripheral blood mononuclear cells (PBMCs), obtained when the disease was refractory, from a patient treated with antithyroid drugs. The chain couples TRBV20-1 to TRBJ2-7; D is perhaps TRBD2 (6 bases). The CDR3 is CSASRDLINEQYF. The CDR3 nucleotides are TGCAGTGCTTCCCGGGACTTAATAAACGAGCAGTACTTC.